The T cell receptor (beta chain) under discussion was sequenced for a study of blood T cell repertoires in COVID-19 (dated by TCRdb to 2018 to 2021). For the wider study: Samples covering the acute and convalescent phases of COVID-19 were provided by collaborators in the United States, Italy and Spain. The material from the prospective study consisted of cDNA or gDNA derived from T cells, B-cell-depleted T cells, or PBMCs. The dataset comprised deeply sampled blood TCRbeta repertoires from subjects exposed to, actively infected with, or recovered from COVID-19. The repertoires were released in a freely available public database intended as a resource for research on the immune response to SARS-CoV-2. Samples came from the ongoing ImmuneRACE study (first 160 participants) plus 1,254 subjects from 6 global collaborators. Nearly every sample came with metadata listing a de-identified subject ID, COVID-19 status, age in years and sex. Where available, HLA class I and class II types were taken from metadata supplied by the sample provider and were not determined by assay-based typing.

Overall results and qualifications from the work: The amount of clinical and demographic metadata varied by source and participant and was provided uncurated.

A second Seattle source provided samples from volunteer blood donors who had recovered from COVID-19. Whole blood was collected in K2EDTA tubes by collaborating institutions according to the institutions' own protocols. For TCRbeta analysis, collaborator samples were shipped as frozen whole blood, as isolated PBMCs, or as DNA extracted from either sample type. Points on this clone: Its antigen remains undetermined. No base quality values were provided; no much bigger clone lies one nucleotide off.

TCRbeta CDR3 regions were amplified from genomic DNA using the immunoSEQ Assay, a bias-controlled multiplex PCR. For the original study's pipeline: Nucleated cell counts per sample were estimated from amplification of reference gene primers within the assay. To quantify the absolute abundance of each unique TCRbeta CDR3 rearrangement, sequence reads were collapsed and filtered. For each sample, productive Simpson clonality was calculated as the square root of Simpson's diversity index over productive rearrangements. In its TCRdb copy, this immuneACCESS table keeps in-frame sequences only and misses some clones. Where compared with another copy, unresolved V genes explain less than half of these, and the others have no known cause. D and trimming were read from the DNA, whereas the V and J calls and clone size are those reported in that table. The sample records about 220,000 clones, 65% to 85% of which are singletons. Of the sample, more than 2.5% is held by the ten largest clones.

From the germline V gene, CDR1 is SGHTA and CDR2 is FQGNSA. Deletion took 1 base off V and 2 bases off J, with a span of 8 bases between the germline ends. From the cysteine up to the phenylalanine, the CDR3 has a length of 14 residues. The read is trimmed to its CDR3 DNA, 42 bases read in frame from base 1. The sequence links TRBV7-2 to TRBJ2-5, with the D gene call left open. The clonotype originates from a woman aged 25 to 45 who had recovered from COVID-19. The source material was peripheral blood. The CDR3: CASSLVTVQETQYF. The bases read TGTGCCAGCAGCTTAGTCACAGTTCAAGAGACCCAGTACTTC.